This is a list of T cell receptor beta chains from one sample in a study of blood T cell repertoires in COVID-19. Clones were sequenced by immunoSEQ multiplex PCR, and TCRdb holds only the in-frame ones, with some missing. The profile shows about 43,000 clones, over 80% of them singletons. Specimen: peripheral blood. Receptors were obtained from a man older than 75 in a cohort sampled during active COVID-19. Both conserved end residues are part of each CDR3. A D gene is named only where the DNA matches it firmly. A clone size is listed for some rows: how often the clone was seen (once, few, many), or a class if it is expanded.

V: TRBV9; J: TRBJ2-3; size: NA; D: TRBD2; DNA: TGTGCCAGCAGCGTAGGAAGGGGAGGGGCCAGCACAGATACGCAGTATTTT; CDR3: CASSVGRGGASTDTQYF
V: TRBV24-1; J: TRBJ2-3; size: NA; D: NA; DNA: TGTGCCACCAGTGATTTGTTCTATTCACCGCAGTATTTT; CDR3: CATSDLFYSPQYF
V: TRBV28; J: TRBJ2-1; size: NA; D: NA; DNA: TGTGCCAGCAGTTTTTACAGGGCCCACAATGAGCAGTTCTTC; CDR3: CASSFYRAHNEQFF
V: TRBV4-1; J: TRBJ1-4; size: NA; D: TRBD1; DNA: TGCGCCAGCAGCCAAGAAGGAAGGACAGGGAATGAAAAACTGTTTTTT; CDR3: CASSQEGRTGNEKLFF
V: TRBV2; J: TRBJ2-7; size: NA; D: NA; DNA: TGTGCCAGCAGGGGCAGCCCCGGGGTCGAGCAGTACTTC; CDR3: CASRGSPGVEQYF
V: TRBV7-3; J: TRBJ2-6; size: NA; D: TRBD1; DNA: TGTGCCAGCAGCCAATTCGGGACAGCGTCTGGGGCCAACGTCCTGACTTTC; CDR3: CASSQFGTASGANVLTF
V: TRBV2; J: TRBJ2-3; size: NA; D: NA; DNA: TGTGCCAGCAGTGGGAGGGGCATAGATACGCAGTATTTT; CDR3: CASSGRGIDTQYF
V: TRBV30; J: TRBJ1-3; size: few; D: NA; DNA: TGTGCCTGGAGTTTAGGAGGGGGAAACACCATATATTTT; CDR3: CAWSLGGGNTIYF
V: TRBV6-5; J: TRBJ1-1; size: NA; D: TRBD1; DNA: TGTGCCAGCACCCAGACCTGGGGACAGGAAGCTTTCTTT; CDR3: CASTQTWGQEAFF
V: TRBV27; J: TRBJ1-2; size: NA; D: TRBD1; DNA: TGTGCCAGCAGTCCCCACCGGACAGGGTTTCCCTATGGCTACACCTTC; CDR3: CASSPHRTGFPYGYTF
V: TRBV27; J: TRBJ1-2; size: NA; D: NA; DNA: TGTGCCAGCAGTTCAGGTGCGAACTATGGCTACACCTTC; CDR3: CASSSGANYGYTF
V: TRBV4-1; J: TRBJ2-7; size: NA; D: NA; DNA: TGCGCCAGCAGCCCGACCCTCGACAGGATCACTTACGAGCAGTACTTC; CDR3: CASSPTLDRITYEQYF
V: TRBV6-6; J: TRBJ2-3; size: NA; D: NA; DNA: TGTGCCAGCAGTTACGCGTCACCAAGCACAGATACGCAGTATTTT; CDR3: CASSYASPSTDTQYF
V: TRBV5-1; J: TRBJ2-1; size: NA; D: NA; DNA: TGCGCCAGCAGTCAAAGTACGACAGACTACAATGAGCAGTTCTTC; CDR3: CASSQSTTDYNEQFF
V: TRBV7-3; J: TRBJ2-2; size: NA; D: TRBD1; DNA: TGTGCCAGCAGCTTGGGCAGGGGGCAAACCGGGGAGCTGTTTTTT; CDR3: CASSLGRGQTGELFF
V: TRBV25-1; J: TRBJ1-2; size: once; D: TRBD1; DNA: TGTGCCAGTCGAAAACAGGGGGCCCTGAGCTACACCTTC; CDR3: CASRKQGALSYTF
V: TRBV7-3; J: TRBJ1-2; size: NA; D: NA; DNA: TGTGCCAGCAGCTTAACCAATGTGGGCTACACCTTC; CDR3: CASSLTNVGYTF
V: TRBV18; J: TRBJ1-4; size: NA; D: TRBD1; DNA: TGTGCCAGCTCACCTACCCGGGACAGCCATGGAAAACTGTTTTTT; CDR3: CASSPTRDSHGKLFF
V: TRBV5-1; J: TRBJ2-3; size: NA; D: NA; DNA: TGCGCCAGCAGCTTGGGGCTTTTCACAGATACGCAGTATTTT; CDR3: CASSLGLFTDTQYF
V: TRBV19; J: TRBJ2-1; size: once; D: NA; DNA: TGTGCCAGTAGGAGCCCCTGGAATGAGCAGTTCTTC; CDR3: CASRSPWNEQFF
V: TRBV28; J: TRBJ1-2; size: NA; D: NA; DNA: TGTGCCAGCAGTTTATTTGAGGGGGGGTTTGGCTACACCTTC; CDR3: CASSLFEGGFGYTF
V: TRBV28; J: TRBJ1-1; size: few; D: NA; DNA: TGTGCCAGCAGTTCCTCCTCGTATACTGAAGCTTTCTTT; CDR3: CASSSSSYTEAFF
V: TRBV18; J: TRBJ1-1; size: NA; D: NA; DNA: TGTGCCAGCTCACCCCTTGCGTGGGGGCAGGCTTTCTTT; CDR3: CASSPLAWGQAFF
V: TRBV7-2; J: TRBJ2-7; size: NA; D: TRBD2; DNA: TGTGCCAGCAGCCGTCGGAGCGGGAGGGCCGACGAGCAGTACTTC; CDR3: CASSRRSGRADEQYF
V: TRBV18; J: TRBJ1-1; size: NA; D: TRBD1; DNA: TGTGCCAGCTCACAAGGACAGGCCTCTATGAACACTGAAGCTTTCTTT; CDR3: CASSQGQASMNTEAFF
V: TRBV19; J: TRBJ1-1; size: NA; D: NA; DNA: TGTGCCAGTAGTCCCGCCGTGGCAGGGAACACTGAAGCTTTCTTT; CDR3: CASSPAVAGNTEAFF
V: TRBV4-1; J: TRBJ2-7; size: NA; D: TRBD1; DNA: TGCGCCAGCAGCTGGGACAGGGAAACCTACGAGCAGTACTTC; CDR3: CASSWDRETYEQYF
V: TRBV12-3/TRBV12-4; J: TRBJ1-1; size: NA; D: NA; DNA: TGTGCCAGCAGTTTAGCACTTGAAGCTTTCTTT; CDR3: CASSLALEAFF
V: TRBV29-1; J: TRBJ2-7; size: NA; D: TRBD1; DNA: TGCAGCGTTAGGGGGCAGGGGGCGGGTGAGCAGTACTTC; CDR3: CSVRGQGAGEQYF
V: TRBV7-2; J: TRBJ2-1; size: NA; D: TRBD2; DNA: TGTGCCAGCAGCTCCGTAGCGGGGGGGGAGCAGTTCTTC; CDR3: CASSSVAGGEQFF
V: TRBV6-5; J: TRBJ1-2; size: NA; D: TRBD1; DNA: TGTGCCAGCAGGATCGGACAGGGTGAAGGCTACACCTTC; CDR3: CASRIGQGEGYTF
V: TRBV7-2; J: TRBJ2-1; size: NA; D: TRBD1; DNA: TGTGCCAGCAGCGCACAGGGGTATGAGCAGTTCTTC; CDR3: CASSAQGYEQFF
V: TRBV7-9; J: TRBJ1-6; size: NA; D: NA; DNA: TGTGCCAGCAGCTTAGCGGCCAATAATTCACCCCTCCACTTT; CDR3: CASSLAANNSPLHF
V: TRBV30; J: TRBJ1-1; size: NA; D: NA; DNA: TGTGCCTGGAGCGACGGGGGGTGGGCTGAAGCTTTCTTT; CDR3: CAWSDGGWAEAFF
V: TRBV5-1; J: TRBJ1-2; size: NA; D: NA; DNA: TGCGCCAGCAGCCTAGGGGAAGGACAGCTCTATGGCTACACCTTC; CDR3: CASSLGEGQLYGYTF
V: TRBV7-9; J: TRBJ2-2; size: NA; D: NA; DNA: TGTGCCAGCAGCCAACAGGGAGCTGTCACCGGGGAGCTGTTTTTT; CDR3: CASSQQGAVTGELFF
V: TRBV5-6; J: TRBJ1-2; size: NA; D: NA; DNA: TGTGCCAGCAATCACAGGGTTGGCTATGGCTACACCTTC; CDR3: CASNHRVGYGYTF